The 22 T cell receptor beta chains below come from one sample, sequenced in a study of blood T cells in healthy people across ages. The authors ran a second PCR of about 6 to 11 cycles using a sample-barcoded 5' primer and a J-beta primer mix. TCRdb re-derived calls from the 5' RACE reads in MiXCR, one entry per CDR3 protein. This table has around 1,000,000 distinct CDR3 sequences, about two fifths appearing once. The material sequenced was blood. These receptors came from a man in his late teens or twenties in good health.

The chain joins TRBV12-3 or TRBV12-4 to TRBJ2-7; D is unclear. V lost 3 bases and J 3 bases, leaving 9 bases between the germline ends. The CDR3 runs to 13 residues. The CDR3, as DNA: TGTGCCAGCAGTTTCCTCCGGAACTACGAGCAGTACTTC. It translates to CASSFLRNYEQYF.

V is TRBV11-2 and J is TRBJ2-5, with D unclear. Trimming took 0 bases from V and 1 from J, leaving 12 bases between them. Germline lookup yields CDR1 SGHAT and CDR2 FQNNGV. The CDR3 extends over 16 amino acids. CDR3 loop: CASSLEPGVSQETQYF. The DNA of the CDR3 is TGTGCCAGCAGCTTAGAACCGGGTGTTTCCCAAGAGACCCAGTACTTC. The variable domain in full, completed from reference TRBV11-2 and TRBJ2-5, reads EAGVAQSPRYKIIEKRQSVAFWCNPISGHATLYWYQQILGQGPKLLIQFQNNGVVDDSQLPKDRFSAERLKGVDSTLKIQPAKLEDSAVYLCASSLEPGVSQETQYFGPGTRLLVL.

This clonotype was seen only a few times. The gene calls are TRBV20-1 and TRBJ2-5; 13 nucleotides agree with TRBD2. CDR1 is DFQATT, CDR2 SNEGSKA, per germline (reference sequence). The CDR3 sequence is 14 residues long. V lost 4 bases and J lost 2; bases outside the gene matches: 1. The CDR3 DNA reads TGCAGTGCTATACTAGCGGGGGGGCAAGAGACCCAGTACTTC. Translation gives CSAILAGGQETQYF.

This clonotype was seen more than once but under ten times. The rearrangement uses TRBV12-3 or TRBV12-4 and TRBJ2-5; the D gene is possibly TRBD2 (6 bases). This CDR3 is 13 amino acids long. V shed 10 bases and J shed 2 bases, with 14 bases lying between them. The CDR3, as DNA: TGTGCCACGAACCGGGACTTACAAGAGACCCAGTACTTC. Translated, it gives CATNRDLQETQYF.

As to this clonotype: With a much larger clone just one base away, this may be a read error. This chain links TRBV29-1 with TRBJ2-3; possible D gene TRBD2, 6 bases. Deletions cut 6 bases from V and 2 bases from J, with 15 bases between. The CDR3 extends over 14 amino acids. Looked up from germline, CDR1 is SQVTM and CDR2 is ANQGSEA. The CDR3 sequence: CSVEGRGFTDTQYF. CDR3 DNA sequence: TGCAGCGTAGAGGGACGGGGGTTCACAGATACGCAGTATTTT.

The chain recombines TRBV5-1 with TRBJ1-2; D is possibly TRBD1 (5 bases). Trimming took off 4 bases at V and 8 bases at J, with 12 bases between the two ends. The germline gives CDR1 SGHRS, CDR2 YFSETQ. This CDR3 region has 12 residues. The chain's CDR3 is CASSGQTAGYTF. The CDR3 nucleotides read TGCGCCAGCAGCGGCCAGACAGCGGGCTACACCTTC.

This clonotype was detected many times. The rearrangement links TRBV4-3 to TRBJ1-2; 8 nucleotides align to TRBD1. The CDR3 spans 16 residues. The trim removed 2 bases at V and 2 bases at J, leaving 7 bases unmatched. Germline assignment: CDR1 LGHNA and CDR2 YSLEER. CDR3 region: CASSQHLGQANYGYTF. The DNA for the CDR3 is TGCGCCAGCAGCCAACATTTGGGACAGGCAAACTATGGCTACACCTTC.

This chain joins TRBV20-1 and TRBJ1-1; 7 bases line up with TRBD1. The CDR3 consists of 13 residues. Germline V CDR1 and CDR2: DFQATT, SNEGSKA (reference sequence). With 3 bases clipped from V and 5 bases from J, the junction kept 6 bases outside the gene matches. CDR3 residues: CSASQGVETEAFF. CDR3 bases: TGCAGTGCTAGCCAGGGGGTTGAGACTGAAGCTTTCTTT.

The chain uses TRBV7-9 and TRBJ2-7; D perhaps matches TRBD2 (6 bases). CDR3 size: 17 residues. Per germline, CDR1 SEHNR and CDR2 FQNEAQ (reference sequence). V lost 0 bases to trimming and J lost 0 bases, with 15 bases between them. CDR3 sequence: CASSLAWGDGSSYEQYF. CDR3 sequence (DNA): TGTGCCAGCAGCTTAGCGTGGGGGGACGGTAGCTCCTACGAGCAGTACTTC.

The rearrangement uses TRBV20-1 and TRBJ1-5; D not certain. The CDR3 is made up of 13 amino acids. Germline V CDR1 and CDR2: DFQATT, SNEGSKA (reference sequence). V lost 4 bases to trimming and J lost 3 bases, with 10 bases between them. The CDR3 here is CSANRDVNQPQHF. As DNA, the CDR3 is TGCAGTGCTAACCGGGATGTCAATCAGCCCCAGCATTTT.

The genes are TRBV7-3 and TRBJ2-1, with 8 positions matching TRBD2. The end of the DNA is better explained by TRBJ2-7, so the J call may be wrong. Germline V lookup: CDR1 SGHTA, CDR2 FQGTGA. CDR3 size: 17 residues. CDR3: CASSLTGAGGFYNEQYF. CDR3 DNA: TGTGCCAGCAGCTTAACGGGGGCGGGGGGCTTCTACAATGAGCAGTACTTC.

In the case of this clonotype: A junction end diverges from the germline sequence, so it may reflect a read error. V usage is TRBV6-6 and J usage is TRBJ2-1; 8 positions agree with TRBD2. In germline, CDR1 is MNHNY, CDR2 SVGAGI (reference sequence). The CDR3 spans 13 residues. The DNA of the CDR3 is TGTGCCGGCAGTTCCGGACTAGCTGGTGAGCAGTTCTTC. Its protein is CAGSSGLAGEQFF.

The chain is built from TRBV7-2 and TRBJ2-1; D perhaps matches TRBD2 (5 bases). There are 15 residues in the CDR3. Germline CDR1 reads SGHTA; CDR2 reads FQGNSA. Trimming took 1 base from V and 3 from J, leaving 10 bases between them. CDR3 DNA: TGTGCCAGCAGCTTAGGGGAGTCGAACTACAATGAGCAGTTCTTC. Its protein product is CASSLGESNYNEQFF.

The chain joins TRBV5-1 to TRBJ2-3; maybe TRBD2 (5 bases). CDR1 SGHRS and CDR2 YFSETQ come from the germline V gene. V lost 4 bases and J 0 bases, leaving 12 bases between the germline ends. The CDR3 spans 15 residues. The CDR3 protein is CASSPGYSSTDTQYF. CDR3 nucleotide sequence: TGCGCCAGCAGCCCGGGGTATAGCAGCACAGATACGCAGTATTTT.

Concerning this clonotype: One end of the junction is discordant with germline, which a read error may explain. The V call is TRBV7-2, the J call TRBJ2-3, with 7 bases aligning to TRBD2. The CDR3 has 15 amino acids. Looked up from germline, CDR1 is SGHTA and CDR2 is FQGNSA. The CDR3 sequence: CASGLESSGSDTQYF. CDR3 nucleotides: TGTGCCAGCGGCTTAGAGAGTAGCGGGTCAGATACGCAGTATTTT.

In the case of this clonotype: The junction and the germline gene differ at one end; a read error may be behind it. The V gene is TRBV7-2, the J gene TRBJ2-3; 8 positions agree with TRBD2. The germline CDR1 and CDR2 sequences are SGHTA and FQGNSA. This CDR3 contains 15 residues. This CDR3 is CAGSLHGGVKNTQYF. The CDR3 region has the DNA TGTGCCGGCAGCTTGCACGGGGGGGTTAAAAATACGCAGTATTTT.

Turning to this clonotype: This may come from a read error, since a much larger clone is one base off. The chain has TRBV20-1 and TRBJ1-2, with unresolved D. Trimming left V 4 bases short and J 1 base short, with 13 bases between. The germline CDR1 and CDR2 sequences are DFQATT and SNEGSKA (reference sequence). This CDR3 contains 14 residues. The CDR3 region has the DNA TGCAGTGCTAAGGGAGGCGGCAGTAACTATGGCTACACCTTC. It codes for CSAKGGGSNYGYTF.

This clonotype was counted only a few times. The gene calls are TRBV29-1 and TRBJ1-5; D is uncertain. The germline V gene has CDR1 SQVTM and CDR2 ANQGSEA. Trimming pared 8 bases from V and 1 base from J, leaving 9 bases between. The CDR3 has 12 amino acids. The CDR3 reads CSTRRSNQPQHF. DNA of the CDR3: TGCAGCACCCGACGGAGCAATCAGCCCCAGCATTTT.

This clonotype showed up just a few times. The chain has TRBV4-2 and TRBJ2-7; D might be TRBD1 (5 bases). Germline CDR1 reads LGHNA; CDR2 reads YNFKEQ. The V and J ends lost 4 bases and 4 bases respectively, with 14 bases between them. The CDR3 totals 14 residues. CDR3: CASSRMGQEYEQYF. The CDR3 coding sequence is TGTGCCAGCAGCCGGATGGGGCAGGAGTACGAGCAGTACTTC.

V gene TRBV12-3 or TRBV12-4 combines with J gene TRBJ1-1, with 8 bases lining up with TRBD1. V shed 4 bases and J 4 bases; nucleotides not matched to a gene: 8. CDR3 size: 15 residues. The CDR3 bases are TGTGCCAGCAGTTACCGGACAGGGAAGAGCACTGAAGCTTTCTTT. Its translation: CASSYRTGKSTEAFF.

This clonotype was seen only a few times. The chain links TRBV12-3 or TRBV12-4 to TRBJ2-2; D unclear. This CDR3 region has 14 residues. The V end was cut by 3 bases, the J end by 3 bases, with 8 bases between. CDR3 residues: CASSFWLYTGELFF. The DNA of the CDR3 is TGTGCCAGCAGTTTTTGGTTATACACCGGGGAGCTGTTTTTT.

V is TRBV9 and J is TRBJ1-4; weak D call: TRBD1 (5 bases). Trimming stripped 4 bases from V and 10 bases from J, with 20 bases between. Germline V lookup: CDR1 SGDLS, CDR2 YYNGEE. The CDR3 has 15 residues. DNA for the CDR3: TGTGCCAGCAGCCCAAAAGAGATGGGGGGTGGAAAACTGTTTTTT. Amino acids: CASSPKEMGGGKLFF.